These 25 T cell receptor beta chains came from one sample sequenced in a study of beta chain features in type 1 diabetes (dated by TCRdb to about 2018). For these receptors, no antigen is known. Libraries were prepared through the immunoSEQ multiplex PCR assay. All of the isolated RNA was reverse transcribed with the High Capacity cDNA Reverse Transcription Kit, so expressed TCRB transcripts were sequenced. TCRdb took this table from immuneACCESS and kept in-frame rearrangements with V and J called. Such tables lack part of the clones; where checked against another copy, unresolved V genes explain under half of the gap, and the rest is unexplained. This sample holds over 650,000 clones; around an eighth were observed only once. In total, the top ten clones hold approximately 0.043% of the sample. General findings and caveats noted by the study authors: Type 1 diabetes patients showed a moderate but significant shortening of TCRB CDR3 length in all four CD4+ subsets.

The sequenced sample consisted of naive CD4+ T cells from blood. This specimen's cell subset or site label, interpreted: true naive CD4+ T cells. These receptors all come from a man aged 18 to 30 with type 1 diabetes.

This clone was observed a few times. The DNA of the CDR3 is TGTGCCAGCAGCTTGGGAGGGCCGGACAACACTGAAGCTTTCTTT. Translating it yields CASSLGGPDNTEAFF. The chain has TRBV5-4 and TRBJ1-1; no clear D gene. Germline CDR1 is SGHNT and CDR2 is YYREEE (reference sequence). There are 15 residues in the CDR3. V was cut by 0 bases and J by 2 bases, with 11 bases left in between.

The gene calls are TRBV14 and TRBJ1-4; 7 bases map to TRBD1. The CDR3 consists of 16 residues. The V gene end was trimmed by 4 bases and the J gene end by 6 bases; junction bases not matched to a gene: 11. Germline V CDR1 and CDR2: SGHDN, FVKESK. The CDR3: CASSRYRGTTDEKLFF. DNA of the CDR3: TGTGCCAGCAGCCGGTACAGGGGAACAACGGATGAAAAACTGTTTTTT.

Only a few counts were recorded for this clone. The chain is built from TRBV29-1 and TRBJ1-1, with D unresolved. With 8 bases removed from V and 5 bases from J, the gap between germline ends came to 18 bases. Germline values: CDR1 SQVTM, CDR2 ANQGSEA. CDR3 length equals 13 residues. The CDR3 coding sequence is TGCAGCTCCTTGGCGAGGGTTGGAACTGAAGCTTTCTTT. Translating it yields CSSLARVGTEAFF.

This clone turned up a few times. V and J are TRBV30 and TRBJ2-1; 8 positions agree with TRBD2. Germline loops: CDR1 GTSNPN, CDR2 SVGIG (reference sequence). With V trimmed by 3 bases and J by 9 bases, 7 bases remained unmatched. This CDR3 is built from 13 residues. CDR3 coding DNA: TGTGCCTGGAGGGAAGGACTAGCTATTGAGCAGTTCTTC. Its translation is CAWREGLAIEQFF.

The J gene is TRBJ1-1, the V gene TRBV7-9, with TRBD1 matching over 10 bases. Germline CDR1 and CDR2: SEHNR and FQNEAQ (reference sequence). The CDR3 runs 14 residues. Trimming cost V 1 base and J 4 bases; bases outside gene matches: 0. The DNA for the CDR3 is TGTGCCAGCAGCTTAGGACAGGGGGCCACTGAAGCTTTCTTT. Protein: CASSLGQGATEAFF.

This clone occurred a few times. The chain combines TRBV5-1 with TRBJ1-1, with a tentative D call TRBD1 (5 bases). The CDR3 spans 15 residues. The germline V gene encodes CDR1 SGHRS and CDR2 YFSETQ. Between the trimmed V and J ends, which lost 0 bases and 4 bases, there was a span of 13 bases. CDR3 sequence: CASSLDRPGVTEAFF. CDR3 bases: TGCGCCAGCAGCTTGGACAGGCCGGGTGTCACTGAAGCTTTCTTT. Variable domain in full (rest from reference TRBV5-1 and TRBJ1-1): KAGVTQTPRYLIKTRGQQVTLSCSPISGHRSVSWYQQTPGQGLQFLFEYFSETQRNKGNFPGRFSGRQFSNSRSEMNVSTLELGDSALYLCASSLDRPGVTEAFFGQGTRLTVV.

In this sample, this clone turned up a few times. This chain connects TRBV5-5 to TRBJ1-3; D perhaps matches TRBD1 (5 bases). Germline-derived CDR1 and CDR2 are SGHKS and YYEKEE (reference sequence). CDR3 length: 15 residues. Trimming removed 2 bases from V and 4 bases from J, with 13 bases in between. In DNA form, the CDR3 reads TGTGCCAGCAGCTTAGAGGGGCTGGGCGGAAACACCATATATTTT. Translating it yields CASSLEGLGGNTIYF.

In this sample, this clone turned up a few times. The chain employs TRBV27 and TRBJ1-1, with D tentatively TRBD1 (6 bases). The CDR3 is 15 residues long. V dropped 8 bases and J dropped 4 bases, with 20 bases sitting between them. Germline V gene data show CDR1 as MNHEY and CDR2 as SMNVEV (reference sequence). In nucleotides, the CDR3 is TGTGCCAGCCGATTCACAGGGCTAGCGTTCACTGAAGCTTTCTTT. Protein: CASRFTGLAFTEAFF.

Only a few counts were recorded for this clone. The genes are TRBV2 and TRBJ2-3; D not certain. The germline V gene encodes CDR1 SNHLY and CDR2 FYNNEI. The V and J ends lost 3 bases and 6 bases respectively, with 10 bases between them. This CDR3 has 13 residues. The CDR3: CASSDGLLDTQYF. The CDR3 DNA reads TGTGCCAGCAGTGACGGTCTCCTGGATACGCAGTATTTT.

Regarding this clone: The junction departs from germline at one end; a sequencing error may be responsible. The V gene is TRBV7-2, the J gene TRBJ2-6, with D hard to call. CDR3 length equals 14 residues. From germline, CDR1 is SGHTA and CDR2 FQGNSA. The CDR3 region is CASTLTSGANVLTF. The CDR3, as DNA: TGTGCCAGCACCTTAACCTCTGGGGCCAACGTCCTGACTTTC.

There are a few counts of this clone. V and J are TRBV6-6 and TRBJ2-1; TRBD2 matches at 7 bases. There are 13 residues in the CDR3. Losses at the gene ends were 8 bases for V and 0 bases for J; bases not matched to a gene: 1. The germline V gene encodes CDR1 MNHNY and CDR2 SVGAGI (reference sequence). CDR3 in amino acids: CASGGGSYNEQFF. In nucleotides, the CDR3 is TGTGCCAGCGGGGGGGGCTCCTACAATGAGCAGTTCTTC.

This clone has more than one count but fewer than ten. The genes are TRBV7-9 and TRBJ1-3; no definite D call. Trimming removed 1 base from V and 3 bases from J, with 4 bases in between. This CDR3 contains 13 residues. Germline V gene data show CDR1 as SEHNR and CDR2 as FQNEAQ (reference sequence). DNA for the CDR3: TGTGCCAGCAGCTTAGAAGTTGGAAACACCATATATTTT. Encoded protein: CASSLEVGNTIYF.

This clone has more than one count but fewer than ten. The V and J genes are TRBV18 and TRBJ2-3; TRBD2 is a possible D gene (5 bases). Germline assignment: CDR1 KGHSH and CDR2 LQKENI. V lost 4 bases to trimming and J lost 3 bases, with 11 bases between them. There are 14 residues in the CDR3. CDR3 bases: TGTGCCAGCTCACGGTTGACGGGGACAGATACGCAGTATTTT. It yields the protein CASSRLTGTDTQYF.

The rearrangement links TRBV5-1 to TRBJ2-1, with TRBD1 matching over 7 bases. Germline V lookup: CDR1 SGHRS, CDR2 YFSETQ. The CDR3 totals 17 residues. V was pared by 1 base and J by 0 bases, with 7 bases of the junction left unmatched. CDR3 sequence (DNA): TGCGCCAGCAGCTTGTCACAGGGGACGGGCTCCTACAATGAGCAGTTCTTC. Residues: CASSLSQGTGSYNEQFF.

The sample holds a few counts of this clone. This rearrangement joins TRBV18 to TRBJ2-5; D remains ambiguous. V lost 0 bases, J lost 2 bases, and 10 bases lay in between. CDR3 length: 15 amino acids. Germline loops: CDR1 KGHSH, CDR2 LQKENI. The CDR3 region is CASSPPSRLQETQYF. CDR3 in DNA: TGTGCCAGCTCACCACCCTCGCGGCTACAAGAGACCCAGTACTTC.

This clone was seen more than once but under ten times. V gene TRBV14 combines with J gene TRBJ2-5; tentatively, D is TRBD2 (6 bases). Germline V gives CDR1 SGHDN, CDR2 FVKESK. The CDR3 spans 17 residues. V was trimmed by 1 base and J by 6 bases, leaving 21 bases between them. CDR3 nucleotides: TGTGCCAGCAGCCAAGGAACTAGCCGTCGAGGATGGAAGACCCAGTACTTC. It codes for CASSQGTSRRGWKTQYF.

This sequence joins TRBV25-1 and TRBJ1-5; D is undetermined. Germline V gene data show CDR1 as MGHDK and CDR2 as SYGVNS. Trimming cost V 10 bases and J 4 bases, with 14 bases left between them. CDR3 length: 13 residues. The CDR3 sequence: CAKTGRGNQPQHF. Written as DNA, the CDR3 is TGTGCCAAAACCGGACGGGGAAATCAGCCCCAGCATTTT.

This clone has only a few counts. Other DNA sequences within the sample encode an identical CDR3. CDR3 sequence reads: CAWSYRGNQPQHF. As DNA, the CDR3 is TGTGCCTGGAGTTATCGCGGCAATCAGCCCCAGCATTTT. V and J are TRBV30 and TRBJ1-5; D is ambiguous. The V gene lost 2 bases and the J gene lost 2 bases, with 7 bases spanning the gap. Germline CDR1 reads GTSNPN; CDR2 reads SVGIG (reference sequence). The CDR3 length is 13 residues.

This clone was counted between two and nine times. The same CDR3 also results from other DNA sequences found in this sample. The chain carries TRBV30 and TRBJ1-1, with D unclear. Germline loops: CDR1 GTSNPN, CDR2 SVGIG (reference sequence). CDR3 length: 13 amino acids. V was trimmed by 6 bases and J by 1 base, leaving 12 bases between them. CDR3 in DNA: TGTGCCTGTTCCCCGACTGGGAACACTGAAGCTTTCTTT. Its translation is CACSPTGNTEAFF.

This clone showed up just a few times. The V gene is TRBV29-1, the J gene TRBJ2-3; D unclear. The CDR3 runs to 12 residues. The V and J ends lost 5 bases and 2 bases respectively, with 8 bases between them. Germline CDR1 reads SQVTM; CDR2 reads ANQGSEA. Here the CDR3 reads CSVLQDTDTQYF. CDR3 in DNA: TGCAGCGTTCTGCAGGACACAGATACGCAGTATTTT.

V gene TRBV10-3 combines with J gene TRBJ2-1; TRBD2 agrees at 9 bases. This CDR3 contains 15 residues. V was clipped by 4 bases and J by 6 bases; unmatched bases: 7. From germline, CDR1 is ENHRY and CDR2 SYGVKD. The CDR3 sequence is CAISALAGVGNEQFF. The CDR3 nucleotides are TGTGCCATCAGTGCCTTAGCGGGAGTGGGCAATGAGCAGTTCTTC.

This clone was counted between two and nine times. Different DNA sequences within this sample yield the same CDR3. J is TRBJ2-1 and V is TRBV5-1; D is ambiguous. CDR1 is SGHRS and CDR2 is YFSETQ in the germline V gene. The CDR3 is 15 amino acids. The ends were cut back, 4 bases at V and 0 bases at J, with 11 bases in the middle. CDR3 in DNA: TGCGCCAGCAGCCTAGACTTAAGCTCCTACAATGAGCAGTTCTTC. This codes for CASSLDLSSYNEQFF.

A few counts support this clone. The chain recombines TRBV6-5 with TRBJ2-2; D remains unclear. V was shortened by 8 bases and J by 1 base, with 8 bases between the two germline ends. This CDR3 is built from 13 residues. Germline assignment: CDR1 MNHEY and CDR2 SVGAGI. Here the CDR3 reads CASVDGNTGELFF. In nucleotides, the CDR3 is TGTGCCAGCGTGGACGGGAACACCGGGGAGCTGTTTTTT.

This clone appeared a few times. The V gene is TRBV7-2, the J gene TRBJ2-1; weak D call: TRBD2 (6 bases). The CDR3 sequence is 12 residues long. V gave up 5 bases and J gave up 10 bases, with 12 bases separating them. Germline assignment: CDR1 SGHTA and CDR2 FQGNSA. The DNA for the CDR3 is TGTGCCAGCAGCCGACTAGTCAGCGAGCAGTTCTTC. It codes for CASSRLVSEQFF. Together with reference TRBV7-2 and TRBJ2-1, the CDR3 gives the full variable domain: GAGVSQSPSNKVTEKGKDVELRCDPISGHTALYWYRQSLGQGLEFLIYFQGNSAPDKSGLPSDRFSAERTGGSVSTLTIQRTQQEDSAVYLCASSRLVSEQFFGPGTRLTVL.

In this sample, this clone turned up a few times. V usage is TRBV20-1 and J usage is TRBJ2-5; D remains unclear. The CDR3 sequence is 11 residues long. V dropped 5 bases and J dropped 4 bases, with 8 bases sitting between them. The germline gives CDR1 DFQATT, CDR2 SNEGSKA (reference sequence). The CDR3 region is CSAPSRETQYF. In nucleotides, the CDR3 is TGCAGTGCTCCTTCTAGAGAGACCCAGTACTTC.